The T cell receptor (beta chain) described here comes from a study of regulatory T cells in long-lasting Graves disease. This clonotype was counted ten times or more. Time point defined: newly diagnosed GD, antithyroid drugs for less than 3 months. The TCR library was made from RNA that had been extracted from PBMCs in TRIzol. Arm-PCR with iRepertoire HTBI primers amplified the CDR3 regions for these TCR beta libraries. TCRdb reprocessed the multiplex PCR reads via MiXCR and lists one record per CDR3 protein. The data hold 600,000 to 650,000 distinct CDR3 sequences, with around 17% observed a single time. There are 14 residues in the CDR3. V gave up 4 bases and J gave up 2 bases, with 12 bases separating them. CDR1 and CDR2 from the germline V gene are DFQATT and SNEGSKA (reference sequence). This sample also appeared in a second study, on T cells in Graves' hyperthyroidism and ophthalmopathy. That work states: Also found in blood were most expanded thyroid clonotypes above 0.001. The model predicted ophthalmopathy a median 6.5 months before onset.

This TCR derives from a woman in her 30s with Graves disease. V usage is TRBV20-1 and J usage is TRBJ2-1; no clear D. The sample was peripheral blood mononuclear cells (PBMCs), taken at new diagnosis, from a patient treated with antithyroid drugs. Here the CDR3 reads CSAMKETAYNEQFF. CDR3 coding DNA: TGCAGTGCTATGAAGGAGACTGCCTACAATGAGCAGTTCTTC.